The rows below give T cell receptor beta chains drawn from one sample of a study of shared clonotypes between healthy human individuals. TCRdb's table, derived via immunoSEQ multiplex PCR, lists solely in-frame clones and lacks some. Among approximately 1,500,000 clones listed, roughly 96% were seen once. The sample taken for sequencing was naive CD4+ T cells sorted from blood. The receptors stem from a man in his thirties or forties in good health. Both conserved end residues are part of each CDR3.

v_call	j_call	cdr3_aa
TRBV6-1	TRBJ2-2	CASSATTNTGELFF
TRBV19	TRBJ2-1	CASRNQGAGEQFF
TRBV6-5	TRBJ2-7	CASSPSFATYEQYF
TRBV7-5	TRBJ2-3	CATGTSGTTDTQYF
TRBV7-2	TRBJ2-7	CASSAGQKQYF
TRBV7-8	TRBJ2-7	CASSPTGRDEQYF
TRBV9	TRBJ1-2	CASSVEDGYGYTF
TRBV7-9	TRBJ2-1	CASVKNRDGHNEQFF
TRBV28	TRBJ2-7	CASETENYEQYF
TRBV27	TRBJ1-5	CASSFGGDQPQHF
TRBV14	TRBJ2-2	CASSDLAWGTGELFF
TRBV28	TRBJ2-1	CASSGRGDLSYNEQFF
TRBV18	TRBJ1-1	CASSPGVPAGEAFF
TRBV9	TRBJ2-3	CASSVSPGTDTQYF
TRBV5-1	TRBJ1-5	CASSLGPDQPQHF
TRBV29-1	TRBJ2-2	CSVEDQRAGELFF
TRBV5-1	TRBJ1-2	CASSLKGSDGYTF
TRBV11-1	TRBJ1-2	CASSYGYTF
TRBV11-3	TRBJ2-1	CASSSRGTSSVGEQFF
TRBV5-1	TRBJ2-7	CASSLRVGPYEQYF
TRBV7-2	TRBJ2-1	CASSLAGPNYNEQFF
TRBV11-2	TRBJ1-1	CASSLGQGAEAFF
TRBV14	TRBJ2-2	CASSLHRGLVTGELFF